This T cell receptor (beta chain) came from a study of shared clonotypes between healthy human individuals. Study-level findings and limits: Estimated clonotype richness was generally higher in naive than memory subsets. Sorted-subset sequencing was shown by rarefaction to be incomplete despite large depth. Shared clonotypes across all four donors exceeded non-shared ones in generation probability.

CD8 cells classed as naive were CD45RO-negative and positively selected for CCR7, excluding terminally differentiated effector memory CD45RA+ cells. There were only Caucasian adults among the donors, and all lived in Nashville, Tennessee. The protocol was immunoSEQ multiplex PCR, while the TCRdb copy is restricted to in-frame clones and leaves out a portion. The sample consists of around 1,900,000 clones, around 93% of them appearing once. As regards this clone: Its antigen is unknown.

The sequencing sample was made of naive CD8+ T cells from PBMCs. The receptor was derived from a man in his late teens or twenties in good health. Some clones in this sample may be carry-over from other donors' samples.

The CDR3 DNA reads as TGCAGCGTTGAACGGGGAGTCAAAGAGACCCAGTACTTC. Protein product: CSVERGVKETQYF. The chain carries TRBV29-1 and TRBJ2-5, with D possibly being TRBD2 (5 bases). The CDR3 totals 13 residues. The germline V gene encodes CDR1 SQVTM and CDR2 ANQGSEA. Between the trimmed V and J ends, which lost 2 bases and 3 bases, there was a span of 10 bases.